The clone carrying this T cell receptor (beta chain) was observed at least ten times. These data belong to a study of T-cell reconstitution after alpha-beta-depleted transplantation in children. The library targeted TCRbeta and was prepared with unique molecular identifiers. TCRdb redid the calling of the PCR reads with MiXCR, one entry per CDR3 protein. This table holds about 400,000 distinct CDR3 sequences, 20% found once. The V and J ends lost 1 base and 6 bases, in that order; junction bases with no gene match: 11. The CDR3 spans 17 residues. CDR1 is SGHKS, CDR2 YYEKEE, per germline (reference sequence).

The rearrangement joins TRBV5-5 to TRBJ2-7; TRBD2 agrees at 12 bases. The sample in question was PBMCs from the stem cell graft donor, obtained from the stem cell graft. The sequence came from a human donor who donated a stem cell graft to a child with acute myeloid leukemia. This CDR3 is CASSLYLPSGRGFEQYF. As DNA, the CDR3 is TGTGCCAGCAGCTTGTACCTGCCTAGCGGGAGGGGGTTCGAGCAGTACTTC.